One TCR beta chain is described in this entry. Its antigen remains unidentified. CDR3 length equals 14 residues. CDR1 is LGHNA and CDR2 is YSLEER in the germline V gene. Trimming removed 2 bases at V and 5 bases at J, with 12 bases between. This entry belongs to a study of cytomegalovirus exposure and HLA in healthy donors. Findings and caveats of the study: A later analysis showed TCR association rates differing by HLA locus, peaking at DRB1 and lowest at HLA-C.

The PCR employed 60 Vbeta primers together with 13 Jbeta primers. The protocol was immunoSEQ multiplex PCR, while the TCRdb copy is restricted to in-frame clones and leaves out a portion. The table includes roughly 100,000 clones, 77% detected once. The clonotype comes from a woman in her thirties or forties in good health and CMV-seropositive. The sequenced material came from PBMCs. The chain recombines TRBV4-3 with TRBJ1-2, with D perhaps TRBD1 (6 bases). CDR3 bases: TGCGCCAGCAGCCAAACAGGGTTAGAATATGGCTACACCTTC. Protein product: CASSQTGLEYGYTF.